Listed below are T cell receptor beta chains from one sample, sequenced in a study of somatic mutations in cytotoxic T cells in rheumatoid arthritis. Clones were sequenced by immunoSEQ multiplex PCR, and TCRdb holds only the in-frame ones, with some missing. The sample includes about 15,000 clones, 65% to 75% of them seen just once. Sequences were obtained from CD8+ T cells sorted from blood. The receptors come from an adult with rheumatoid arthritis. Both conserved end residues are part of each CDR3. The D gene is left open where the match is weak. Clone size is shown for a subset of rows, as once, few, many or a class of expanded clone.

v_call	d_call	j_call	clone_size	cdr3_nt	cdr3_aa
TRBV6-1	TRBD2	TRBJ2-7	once	TGTGCCAGCAGTGACGAGGGACTAGCGGGATCTGGGGGGGAGCAGTACTTC	CASSDEGLAGSGGEQYF
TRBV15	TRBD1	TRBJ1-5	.	TGTGCCACCAGCAGAGACTCTAATACAGGGGTCGGCAATCAGCCCCAGCATTTT	CATSRDSNTGVGNQPQHF
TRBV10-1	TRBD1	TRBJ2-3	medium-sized	TGCGCCAGCGACCCCGGGACAGGGGCTACAGATACGCAGTATTTT	CASDPGTGATDTQYF
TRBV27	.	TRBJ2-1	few	TGTGCCAGCAGTTTTACCGGCGGGGAGCAGTTCTTC	CASSFTGGEQFF
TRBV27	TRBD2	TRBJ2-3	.	TGTGCCAGCAGTTTTGGGACTAGCGTTCATTTGGGAGGCACAGATACGCAGTATTTT	CASSFGTSVHLGGTDTQYF
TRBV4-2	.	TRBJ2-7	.	TGTGCCAGCAGCCAAGGGCGACAGACCTACGAGCAGTACTTC	CASSQGRQTYEQYF
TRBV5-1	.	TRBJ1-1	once	TGCGCCAGCAGCTTGGCCGGGGAAAAAGCTTTCTTT	CASSLAGEKAFF
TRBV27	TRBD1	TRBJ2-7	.	TGTGCCAGCTCTGGACAGGGCTCCTACGAGCAGTACTTC	CASSGQGSYEQYF
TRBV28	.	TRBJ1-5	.	TGTGCCAGCAGTTTGGGTCAGCCCCAGCATTTT	CASSLGQPQHF
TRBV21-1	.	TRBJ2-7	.	TGTGCCAGCAGCAAAGAAGCTGACGGAGACAGGCCATACGAGCAGTACTTC	CASSKEADGDRPYEQYF
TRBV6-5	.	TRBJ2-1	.	TGTGCCAGCAGTTACGACCGGGAGCCGCCAGGGGAGCAGTTCTTC	CASSYDREPPGEQFF
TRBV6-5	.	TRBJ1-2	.	TGTGCCAGCAGTTTCTCCCTATCTAACTATGGCTACACCTTC	CASSFSLSNYGYTF
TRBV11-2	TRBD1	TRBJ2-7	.	TGTGCCAGCAGCTTCGCCAGGGGGCTCTACGAGCAGTACTTC	CASSFARGLYEQYF
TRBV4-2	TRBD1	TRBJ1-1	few	TGTGCCAGCAGAAGGGACAGGGAGGTCTCTGAAGCTTTCTTT	CASRRDREVSEAFF
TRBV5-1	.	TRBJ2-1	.	TGCGCCAGCAGCCCTGGGGGGTCCTACAATGAGCAGTTCTTC	CASSPGGSYNEQFF
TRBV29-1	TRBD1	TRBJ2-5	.	TGCAGCGTTGATGGGACAGGACTTAGGAGGGTTCAAGAGACCCAGTACTTC	CSVDGTGLRRVQETQYF
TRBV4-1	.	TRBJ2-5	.	TGCGCCAGCAGCCAAGACTGGGAAGAGACCCAGTACTTC	CASSQDWEETQYF
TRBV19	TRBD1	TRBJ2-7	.	TGTGCCAGTAGCCACGTGTTGGGACAGAGATACGAGCAGTACTTC	CASSHVLGQRYEQYF
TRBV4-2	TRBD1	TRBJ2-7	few	TGTGCCAGCAGCCAAGATAGGGACAGGGGCCCTTTTTGGTACTTC	CASSQDRDRGPFWYF
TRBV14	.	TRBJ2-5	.	TGTGCCAGCAGCCCCCGGGGACAAGAGACCCAGTACTTC	CASSPRGQETQYF
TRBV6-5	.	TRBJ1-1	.	TGTGCCAGCAGTTATGGGGCTCACACTGAAGCTTTCTTT	CASSYGAHTEAFF
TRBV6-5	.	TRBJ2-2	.	TGTGCCAGCAGTTATATCGGGGAGCTGTTTTTT	CASSYIGELFF
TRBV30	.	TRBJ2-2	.	TGTGCCTGGAGTGTACGAGAGACCGGGGAGCTGTTTTTT	CAWSVRETGELFF
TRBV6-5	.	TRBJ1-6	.	TGTGCCAGCAGTTACAGATCCAGGAGCTCGAGAACCCTCCACTTT	CASSYRSRSSRTLHF
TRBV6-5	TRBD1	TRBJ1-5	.	TGTGCCAGCAGCCTGACAGGGTATACCAATCAGCCCCAGCATTTT	CASSLTGYTNQPQHF
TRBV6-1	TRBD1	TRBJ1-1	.	TGTGCCAGCAGCCTCCGGGACAGCCTCTCTCCTGAAGCTTTCTTT	CASSLRDSLSPEAFF
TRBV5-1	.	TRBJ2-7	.	TGCGCCAGCAGCGGCGGGACGGTCTACGAGCAGTACTTC	CASSGGTVYEQYF
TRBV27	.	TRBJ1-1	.	TGTGCCAGCAGTTTTGGGGCCTCAAGAGGCACTGAAGCTTTCTTT	CASSFGASRGTEAFF
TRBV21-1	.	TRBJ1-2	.	TGTGCCAGCAGCAAAATCAGGAGTCAACTTTATGGATATACCTTC	CASSKIRSQLYGYTF
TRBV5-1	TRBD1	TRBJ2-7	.	TGCGCCAGCAGCACCCAGGGGGCTGAGCAGTACTTC	CASSTQGAEQYF
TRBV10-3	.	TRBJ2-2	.	TGTGCCATCAGTTGGATCTCGGGGGCCCCATTTACCGGGGAGCTGTTTTTT	CAISWISGAPFTGELFF
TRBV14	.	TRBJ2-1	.	TGTGCCAGCAGCCACCCCTGGGACGCAAAGGCCGATAATGAGCAGTTCTTC	CASSHPWDAKADNEQFF
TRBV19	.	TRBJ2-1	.	TGTGCCAGTTCCCGGACGTGGTATTCCTACAATGAGCAGTTCTTC	CASSRTWYSYNEQFF
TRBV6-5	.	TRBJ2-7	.	TGTGCCAGCAGTTACGCGGGCAGCTACGAGCAGTACTTC	CASSYAGSYEQYF
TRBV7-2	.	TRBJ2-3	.	TGTGCCAGCAGCAGACAGGACAACCCCACAGATACGCAGTATTTT	CASSRQDNPTDTQYF
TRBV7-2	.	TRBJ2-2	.	TGTGCCAGCAGCCCCCTCCCCGCGAACACCGGGGAGCTGTTTTTT	CASSPLPANTGELFF
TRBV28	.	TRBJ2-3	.	TGTGCCAGCAGTTTGGAGGCAGAGACTAGCACAGATACGCAGTATTTT	CASSLEAETSTDTQYF
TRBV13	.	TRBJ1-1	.	TGTGCCAGCAGCCCGCCCGATGGGGGTGAAGCTTTCTTT	CASSPPDGGEAFF
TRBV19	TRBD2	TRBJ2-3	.	TGTGCCAGTATCCCTTCGGCGGGAGAAGCACAGGATACGCAGTATTTT	CASIPSAGEAQDTQYF
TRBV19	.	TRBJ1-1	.	TGTGCCAGTAGTATAGGGGATGAAGCTTTCTTT	CASSIGDEAFF
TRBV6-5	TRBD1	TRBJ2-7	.	TGTGCCAGCAGTTCCGCCAGACAGGGGACCTACGAGCAGTACTTC	CASSSARQGTYEQYF
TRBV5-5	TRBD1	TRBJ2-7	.	TGTGCCAGCAGCTTGCAGGGGGCCGGAATCTCCTACGAGCAGTACTTC	CASSLQGAGISYEQYF
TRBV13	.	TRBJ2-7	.	TGTGCCAGCAGCTTAGCCGCCGGGACTGCCTACGAGCAGTACTTC	CASSLAAGTAYEQYF
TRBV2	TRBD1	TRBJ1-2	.	TGTGCCAGCAGTTATCCGGGACAGGGGGCGTGGGAGCGGTGGAATGGCTACACCTTC	CASSYPGQGAWERWNGYTF
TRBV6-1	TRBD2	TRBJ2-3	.	TGTGCCAGCAGTGAAGATGCACTAGCGGGGGTCCTCACAGATACGCAGTATTTT	CASSEDALAGVLTDTQYF
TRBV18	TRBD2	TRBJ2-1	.	TGTGCCAGCTCACCGGGACTAGCGGCCTTCAGCTCCTACAATGAGCAGTTCTTC	CASSPGLAAFSSYNEQFF
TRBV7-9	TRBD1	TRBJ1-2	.	TGTGCCACTCATGCGACAGGGCCTTATACGTATGGCTACACCTTC	CATHATGPYTYGYTF
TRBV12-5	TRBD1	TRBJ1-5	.	TGTGCTAGTGGTCGGGACAGGGTGCCCCTTGAAGATCAGCCCCAGCATTTT	CASGRDRVPLEDQPQHF
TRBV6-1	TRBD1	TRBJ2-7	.	TGTGCCAGCAGTACAGACAGGGCCGAGCAGTACTTC	CASSTDRAEQYF
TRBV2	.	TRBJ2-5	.	TGTGCCAGCAGTGGCCTGGAGGAGACCCAGTACTTC	CASSGLEETQYF
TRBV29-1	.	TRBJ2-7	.	TGCAGCGTTGAGGAGGAAGCATCCTACGAGCAGTACTTC	CSVEEEASYEQYF
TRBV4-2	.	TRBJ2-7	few	TGTGCCAGCAGCCAAGAAGAGACAGCCTACTACGAGCAGTACTTC	CASSQEETAYYEQYF
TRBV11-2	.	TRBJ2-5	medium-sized	TGTGCCAGCAGTAGGGTCCCGCCGGAGACCCAGTACTTC	CASSRVPPETQYF
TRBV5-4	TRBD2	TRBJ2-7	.	TGTGCCAGCAGCTTGGAACTAGCGGATTACGAGCAGTACTTC	CASSLELADYEQYF
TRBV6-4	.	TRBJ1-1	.	TGTGCCAGCAGTGAATCCCCAGGGGTAAACACTGAAGCTTTCTTT	CASSESPGVNTEAFF
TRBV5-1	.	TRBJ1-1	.	TGCGCCAGCAGCTTGGGGGACGGCACTGAAGCTTTCTTT	CASSLGDGTEAFF
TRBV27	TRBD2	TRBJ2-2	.	TGTGCCAGCAGTTCGCTGATAGCGGGAGAGATCACCGGGGAGCTGTTTTTT	CASSSLIAGEITGELFF
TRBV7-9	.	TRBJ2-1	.	TGTGCCAGCAGCCTAAACGGGGGGCTGAGCTCCTACAATGAGCAGTTCTTC	CASSLNGGLSSYNEQFF
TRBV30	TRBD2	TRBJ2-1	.	TGTGCCTGGAGTGGTAGCGGGAGTTTTGGTGAGCAGTTCTTC	CAWSGSGSFGEQFF